This entry lists 11 T cell receptor beta chains sequenced from one sample in a study of cytotoxic CD8 clonotypes in ibrutinib-treated CLL. Data came from immunoSEQ multiplex PCR; TCRdb stores just in-frame clones and leaves some out. The data hold approximately 300,000 clones, with 70% to 80% observed a single time. The specimen was PBMCs, collected before ibrutinib treatment. The source of these receptors is a human donor with chronic lymphocytic leukemia.

J is TRBJ2-6 and V is TRBV30, with D possibly TRBD2 on 6 matching bases. The germline V gene has CDR1 GTSNPN and CDR2 SVGIG (reference sequence). The CDR3 is 15 amino acids. With 4 bases removed from V and 1 base from J, the gap between germline ends came to 11 bases. CDR3 sequence: CAWNGGKSGANVLTF. CDR3 coding DNA: TGTGCCTGGAATGGGGGGAAGTCTGGGGCCAACGTCCTGACTTTC.

V usage is TRBV25-1 and J usage is TRBJ1-2; D call uncertain. The germline V gene encodes CDR1 MGHDK and CDR2 SYGVNS. Trimming took 2 bases from V and 4 from J, leaving 8 bases between them. The CDR3 contains 13 residues. The CDR3 loop reads CASSEGSTYGYTF. The CDR3 nucleotides are TGTGCCAGCAGTGAAGGTTCCACCTATGGCTACACCTTC.

CDR3 loop: CATRQGNYGYTF. The CDR3 coding sequence is TGTGCCACACGACAGGGAAACTATGGCTACACCTTC. The rearrangement joins TRBV7-9 to TRBJ1-2; 7 nucleotides align to TRBD1. V lost 10 bases, J lost 2 bases, and 4 bases stayed unmatched. Germline values: CDR1 SEHNR, CDR2 FQNEAQ (reference sequence). This CDR3 region has 12 residues.

J is TRBJ2-7 and V is TRBV18; D perhaps matches TRBD1 (5 bases). Germline assignment: CDR1 KGHSH and CDR2 LQKENI. This CDR3 contains 14 residues. V was shortened by 0 bases and J by 1 base, with 7 bases between the two germline ends. CDR3 nucleotides: TGTGCCAGCTCACCACCCAGGGTATCCTACGAGCAGTACTTC. Its translation is CASSPPRVSYEQYF.

This sequence joins TRBV7-2 and TRBJ2-1; D is undetermined. CDR1 and CDR2 (germline): SGHTA, FQGNSA. The V end lost 1 base, the J end lost 6 bases, and 13 bases lay between the germline ends. CDR3 length equals 15 residues. The DNA for the CDR3 is TGTGCCAGCAGCTTAGTGCGAGCAGGTAGCAATGAGCAGTTCTTC. Residues: CASSLVRAGSNEQFF.

In its sample, this clone was seen a few times. This chain links TRBV9 with TRBJ1-2; D is perhaps TRBD1 (5 bases). Trimming shortened V by 4 bases and J by 2 bases, and 9 bases separated the two germline ends. Per the germline V gene, CDR1 is SGDLS and CDR2 is YYNGEE. This CDR3 is built from 13 residues. The CDR3 region has the DNA TGTGCCAGCAGCCTCGACAGAAACTATGGCTACACCTTC. Protein product: CASSLDRNYGYTF.

This clone was detected a few times. The chain joins TRBV5-8 to TRBJ1-5; D not resolved. This CDR3 comprises 15 residues. From germline, CDR1 is SGHTS and CDR2 YDEGEE. V lost 1 base, J lost 2 bases, and 10 bases lay in between. The CDR3 DNA reads as TGTGCCAGCAGCTTGTCGGCTCACGGCAATCAGCCCCAGCATTTT. Translated, it gives CASSLSAHGNQPQHF.

This rearrangement joins TRBV5-1 to TRBJ2-3, with D tentatively TRBD2 (6 bases). Germline V CDR1 and CDR2: SGHRS, YFSETQ. Trimming took 2 bases from V and 0 from J, leaving 13 bases between them. This CDR3 is built from 16 residues. CDR3 residues: CASSLDGSSSTDTQYF. The DNA of the CDR3 is TGCGCCAGCAGCTTAGACGGGAGCTCTAGCACAGATACGCAGTATTTT.

The chain joins TRBV5-4 to TRBJ2-3, with 7 bases that match TRBD2. Germline V gene data show CDR1 as SGHNT and CDR2 as YYREEE (reference sequence). V shed 4 bases and J 6 bases; nucleotides not matched to a gene: 14. This CDR3 is 16 amino acids long. The CDR3 region has the DNA TGTGCCAGCAGCGGAAGGACTAGTTTTAGAGCGGATACGCAGTATTTT. This codes for CASSGRTSFRADTQYF.

This chain joins TRBV4-3 and TRBJ2-1; D gene ambiguous. With 3 bases removed from V and 0 bases from J, the gap between germline ends came to 6 bases. Germline-derived CDR1 and CDR2 are LGHNA and YSLEER. The CDR3 covers 14 residues. In nucleotides, the CDR3 is TGCGCCAGCAGCCAGACAAGCTCCTACAATGAGCAGTTCTTC. This translates into CASSQTSSYNEQFF.

This clone appeared once. The chain uses TRBV4-2 and TRBJ2-7; maybe TRBD2 (5 bases). The CDR3 extends over 15 amino acids. V was shortened by 3 bases and J by 7 bases, with 19 bases between the two germline ends. The germline gives CDR1 LGHNA, CDR2 YNFKEQ. CDR3 DNA sequence: TGTGCCAGCAGCCACCCACCGGGGTTATTTGGGGAGCAGTACTTC. It translates to CASSHPPGLFGEQYF.